A selection of T cell receptor beta chains follows, all from one sample in a study of cytomegalovirus exposure and HLA in healthy donors. Using immunoSEQ multiplex PCR, the repertoire was profiled, and TCRdb retains in-frame clones only, with some absent. This table holds about 100,000 clones, roughly 80% found once. The sample taken for sequencing was PBMCs. The receptors were sampled from a man younger than 45 in good health and CMV-seronegative. Both conserved end residues are part of each CDR3. D genes are given only for firm matches. Clone sizes are given selectively: once, few, many, or a class where the clone is expanded.

NA	TRBV7-9	TRBJ2-2	NA	TGTGCCAGCAGCTTAGTGGGCTTCGGGGAGCTGTTTTTT	CASSLVGFGELFF
NA	TRBV15	TRBJ1-3	few	TGTGCCACCAGCAGAGTAGGACAGGGAAACACCATATATTTT	CATSRVGQGNTIYF
NA	TRBV2	TRBJ1-2	NA	TGTGCCCGTAGGACTGCTCGGGACTACACCTTC	CARRTARDYTF
TRBD2	TRBV29-1	TRBJ2-2	NA	TGCAGCGTAGAGGACCGCGGGAGGGCCGAGGACGGGGAGCTGTTTTTT	CSVEDRGRAEDGELFF
NA	TRBV7-9	TRBJ1-6	NA	TGTGCCAGCAGCTTACCCGCTAATAATTCACCCCTCCACTTT	CASSLPANNSPLHF
TRBD2	TRBV10-1	TRBJ2-3	few	TGCGCCAGCAGTGATGGTAGCGGGCACACAGATACGCAGTATTTT	CASSDGSGHTDTQYF
TRBD1	TRBV4-1	TRBJ1-3	NA	TGCGCCAGCAGCCAAGAGGTACAGGGGTCTGGAAACACCATATATTTT	CASSQEVQGSGNTIYF
TRBD2	TRBV10-2	TRBJ2-1	NA	TGCGCCAGCAGGTTCCCGACTAGCGGGTCCTACAATGAGCAGTTCTTC	CASRFPTSGSYNEQFF
TRBD2	TRBV6-5	TRBJ2-2	NA	TGTGCCAGCAGTTACTCGGGACTAGCGAACACCGGGGAGCTGTTTTTT	CASSYSGLANTGELFF
TRBD1	TRBV19	TRBJ1-5	NA	TGTGCCAGTAACGGGGACAGGGGGTCTCAGCCCCAGCATTTT	CASNGDRGSQPQHF
TRBD2	TRBV11-2	TRBJ2-1	NA	TGTGCCAGCAGCTTAGAGCGGGAGGGGCAGCAGTTCTTC	CASSLEREGQQFF
TRBD2	TRBV7-8	TRBJ2-1	NA	TGTGCCAGCAGCTCCCAGCGGGGGGGCTACAATGAGCAGTTCTTC	CASSSQRGGYNEQFF
NA	TRBV2	TRBJ1-1	NA	TGTGCCAGCAGGGGGGACGGGGGGGGCACTGAAGCTTTCTTT	CASRGDGGGTEAFF
NA	TRBV6-1	TRBJ2-2	few	TGTGCCAGCGTAACAGTCAACACCGGGGAGCTGTTTTTT	CASVTVNTGELFF
NA	TRBV19	TRBJ1-2	NA	TGTGCCAGTAGTGCCGGGCGGGGCTCTGGCTACACCTTC	CASSAGRGSGYTF
NA	TRBV19	TRBJ1-2	NA	TGTGCCAGTAGTATCGCGGTCGGCTCTGGCTACACCTTC	CASSIAVGSGYTF
TRBD1	TRBV5-1	TRBJ2-7	NA	TGCGCCAGCAGCCGCGACAGGGGCTACGAGCAGTACTTC	CASSRDRGYEQYF
NA	TRBV30	TRBJ1-5	NA	TGTGCCTGGAGTGGGCAGGGGTTTAGCAATCAGCCCCAGCATTTT	CAWSGQGFSNQPQHF
TRBD2	TRBV7-9	TRBJ2-5	NA	TGTGCCAGCAGCTCCGGGGGGGGTTTCCCAGAGACCCAGTACTTC	CASSSGGGFPETQYF
NA	TRBV5-1	TRBJ1-1	NA	TGCGCCAGCAGCTGGGGGGGAGACACTGAAGCTTTCTTT	CASSWGGDTEAFF